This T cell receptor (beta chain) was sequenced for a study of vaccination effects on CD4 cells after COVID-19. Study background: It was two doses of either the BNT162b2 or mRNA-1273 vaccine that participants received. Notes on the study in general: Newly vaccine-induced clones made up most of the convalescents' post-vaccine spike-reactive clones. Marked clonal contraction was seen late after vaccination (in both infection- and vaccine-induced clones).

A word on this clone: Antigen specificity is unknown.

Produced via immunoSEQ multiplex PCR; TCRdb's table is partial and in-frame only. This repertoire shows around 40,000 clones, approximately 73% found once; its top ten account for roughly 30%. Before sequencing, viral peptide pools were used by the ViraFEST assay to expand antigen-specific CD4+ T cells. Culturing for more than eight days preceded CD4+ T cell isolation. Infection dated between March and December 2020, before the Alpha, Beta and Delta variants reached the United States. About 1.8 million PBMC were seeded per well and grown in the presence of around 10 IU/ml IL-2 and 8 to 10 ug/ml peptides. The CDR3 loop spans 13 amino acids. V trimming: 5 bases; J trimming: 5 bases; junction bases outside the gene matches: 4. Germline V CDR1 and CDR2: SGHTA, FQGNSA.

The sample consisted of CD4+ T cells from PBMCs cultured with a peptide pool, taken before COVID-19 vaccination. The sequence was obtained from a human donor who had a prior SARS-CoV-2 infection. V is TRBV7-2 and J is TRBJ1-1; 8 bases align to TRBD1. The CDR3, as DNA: TGTGCCAGCAGCCCCCGGACAGGGACTGAAGCTTTCTTT. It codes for CASSPRTGTEAFF.